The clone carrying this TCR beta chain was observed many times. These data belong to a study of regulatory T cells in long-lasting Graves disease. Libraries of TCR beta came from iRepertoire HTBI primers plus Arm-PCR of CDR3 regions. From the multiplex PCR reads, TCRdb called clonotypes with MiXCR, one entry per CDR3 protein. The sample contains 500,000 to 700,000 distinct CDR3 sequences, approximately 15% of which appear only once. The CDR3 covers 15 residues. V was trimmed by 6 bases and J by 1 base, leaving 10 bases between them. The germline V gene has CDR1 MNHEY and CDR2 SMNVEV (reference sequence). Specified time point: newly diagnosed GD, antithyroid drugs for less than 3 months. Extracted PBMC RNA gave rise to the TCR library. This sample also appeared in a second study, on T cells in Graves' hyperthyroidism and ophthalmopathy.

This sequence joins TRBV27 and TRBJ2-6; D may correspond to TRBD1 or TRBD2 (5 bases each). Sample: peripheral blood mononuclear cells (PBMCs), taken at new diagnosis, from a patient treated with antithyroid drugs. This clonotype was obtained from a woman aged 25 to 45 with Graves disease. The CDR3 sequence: CASSRGGSGANVLTF. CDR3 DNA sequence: TGTGCCAGCAGCCGGGGCGGTTCTGGGGCCAACGTCCTGACTTTC.